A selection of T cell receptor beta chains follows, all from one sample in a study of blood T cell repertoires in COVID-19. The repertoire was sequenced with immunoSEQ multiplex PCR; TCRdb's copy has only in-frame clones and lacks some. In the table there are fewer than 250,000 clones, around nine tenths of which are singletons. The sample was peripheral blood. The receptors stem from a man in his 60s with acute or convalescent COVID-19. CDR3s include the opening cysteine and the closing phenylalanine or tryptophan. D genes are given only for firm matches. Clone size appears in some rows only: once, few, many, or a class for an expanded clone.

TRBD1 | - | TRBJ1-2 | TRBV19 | TGTGCCAGTAGTATCGGGACAGGGGGCTCGAGTGGCTACACCTTC | CASSIGTGGSSGYTF
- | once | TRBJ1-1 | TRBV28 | TGTGCCAGCAGTCTACCCACTGAAGCTTTCTTT | CASSLPTEAFF
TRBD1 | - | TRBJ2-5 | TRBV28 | TGTGCCAGCAGTTCCCCCGGGACAGCACAAGAGACCCAGTACTTC | CASSSPGTAQETQYF
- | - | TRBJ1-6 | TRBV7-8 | TGTGCCAGCAGTACCCGCCGGGGGGTTGGTAATTCACCCCTCCACTTT | CASSTRRGVGNSPLHF
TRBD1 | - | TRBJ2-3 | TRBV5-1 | TGCGCCAGCAGCACCAGACAGGGAGTGGGCACAGATACGCAGTATTTT | CASSTRQGVGTDTQYF
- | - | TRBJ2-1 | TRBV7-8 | TGTGCCAGCAGCTTAAGACCAAGAGGCAATGAGCAGTTCTTC | CASSLRPRGNEQFF
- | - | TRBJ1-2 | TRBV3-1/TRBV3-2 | TGTGCCAGCAGCCAAGGTGCAGGTAACTATGGCTACACCTTC | CASSQGAGNYGYTF
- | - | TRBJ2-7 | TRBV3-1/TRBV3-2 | TGTGCCAGCAGCCGTACATCCTACGAGCAGTACTTC | CASSRTSYEQYF
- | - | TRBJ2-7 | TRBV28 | TGTGCCAGCAGCCAATACCGAGGCCACGAGCAGTACTTC | CASSQYRGHEQYF
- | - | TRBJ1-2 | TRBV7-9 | TGTGCCAGCAGCTCAACGAGAAACATGGACGCCCTAGCGGGGTATGGCTACACCTTC | CASSSTRNMDALAGYGYTF
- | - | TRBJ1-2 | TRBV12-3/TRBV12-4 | TGTGCCAGCAGTTCGAGGAGTGGCTACACCTTC | CASSSRSGYTF
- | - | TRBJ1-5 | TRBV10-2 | TGCGCCAGCACCAAGACAGGCTCGAGGCCCCAGCATTTT | CASTKTGSRPQHF
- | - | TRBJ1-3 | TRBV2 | TGTGCCAGCACCCCCGGCGGGATCTCTGGAAACACCATATATTTT | CASTPGGISGNTIYF
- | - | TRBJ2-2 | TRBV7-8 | TGTGCCAGCAGCTTACTCTCGCAGGTAGCGAACACCGGGGAGCTGTTTTTT | CASSLLSQVANTGELFF
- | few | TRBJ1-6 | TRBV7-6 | TGTGCCAGCAGCTTCTCACAGGGTGATAATTCACCCCTCCACTTT | CASSFSQGDNSPLHF
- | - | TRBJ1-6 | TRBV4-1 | TGCGCCAGCAGCCAAGAAGGCAGGACCTATAATTCACCCCTCCACTTT | CASSQEGRTYNSPLHF
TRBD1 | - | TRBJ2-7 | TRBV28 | TGTGCCAGCCGATACGGGACAGGATCATACGAGCAGTACTTC | CASRYGTGSYEQYF
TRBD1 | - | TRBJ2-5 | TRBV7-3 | TGTGCCAGCAGCCTTGGACAGGGGGCCACCCAAGAGACCCAGTACTTC | CASSLGQGATQETQYF
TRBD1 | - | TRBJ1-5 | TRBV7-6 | TGTGCCAGCAGCTCTCAGACAGGGGCCAATCAGCCCCAGCATTTT | CASSSQTGANQPQHF
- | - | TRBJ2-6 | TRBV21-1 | TGTGCCAGCAGCAGGGAGGGATTTTCCTCTGGGGCCAACGTCCTGACTTTC | CASSREGFSSGANVLTF
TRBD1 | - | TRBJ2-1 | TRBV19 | TGTGCCAGTAGTCCTAGGGACAGGATTCGAAGATCCAATGAGCAGTTCTTC | CASSPRDRIRRSNEQFF
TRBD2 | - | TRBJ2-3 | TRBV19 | TGTGCCAGTGGTGGTAGCGGGGCTAGCACAGATACGCAGTATTTT | CASGGSGASTDTQYF
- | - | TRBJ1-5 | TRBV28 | TGTGCCAGCACCTCTCAGGGGTATCAGCCCCAGCATTTT | CASTSQGYQPQHF
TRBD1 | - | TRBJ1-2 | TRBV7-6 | TGTGCCAGCAGCCTTACCGGGACAGGGGGCGCCTATGGCTACACCTTC | CASSLTGTGGAYGYTF